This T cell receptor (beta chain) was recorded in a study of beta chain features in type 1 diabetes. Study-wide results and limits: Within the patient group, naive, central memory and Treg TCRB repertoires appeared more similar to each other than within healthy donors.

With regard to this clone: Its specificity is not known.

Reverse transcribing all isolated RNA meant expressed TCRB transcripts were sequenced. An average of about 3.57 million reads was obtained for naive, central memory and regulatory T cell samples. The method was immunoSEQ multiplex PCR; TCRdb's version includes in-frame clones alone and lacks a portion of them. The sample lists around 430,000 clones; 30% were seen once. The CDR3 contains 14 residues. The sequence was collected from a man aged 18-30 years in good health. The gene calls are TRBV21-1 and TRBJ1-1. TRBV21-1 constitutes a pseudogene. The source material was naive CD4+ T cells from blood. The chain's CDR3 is CASSPQAGDTEAFF. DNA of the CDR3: TGTGCCAGCAGCCCCCAGGCCGGGGACACTGAAGCTTTCTTT.